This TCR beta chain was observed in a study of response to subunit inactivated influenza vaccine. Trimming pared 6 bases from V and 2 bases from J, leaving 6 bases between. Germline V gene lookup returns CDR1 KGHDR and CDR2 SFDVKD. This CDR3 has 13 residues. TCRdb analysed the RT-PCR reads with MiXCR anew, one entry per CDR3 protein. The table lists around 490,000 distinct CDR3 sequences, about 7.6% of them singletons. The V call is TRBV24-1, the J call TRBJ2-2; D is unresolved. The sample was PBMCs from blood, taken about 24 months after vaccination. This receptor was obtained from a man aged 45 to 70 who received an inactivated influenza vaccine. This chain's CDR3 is CATSPANTGELFF. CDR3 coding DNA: TGTGCCACCAGTCCGGCTAACACCGGGGAGCTGTTTTTT.